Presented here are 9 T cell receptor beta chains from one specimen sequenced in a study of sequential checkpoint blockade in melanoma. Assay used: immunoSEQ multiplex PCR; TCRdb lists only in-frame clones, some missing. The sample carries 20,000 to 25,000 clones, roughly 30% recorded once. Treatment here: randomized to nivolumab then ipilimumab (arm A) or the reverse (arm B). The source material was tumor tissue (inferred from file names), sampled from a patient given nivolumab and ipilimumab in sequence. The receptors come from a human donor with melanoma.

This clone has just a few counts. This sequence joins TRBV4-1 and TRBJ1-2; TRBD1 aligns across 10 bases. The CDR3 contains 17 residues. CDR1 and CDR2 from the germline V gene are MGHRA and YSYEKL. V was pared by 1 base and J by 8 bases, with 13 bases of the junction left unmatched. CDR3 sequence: CASSQGPTGTGARGYTF. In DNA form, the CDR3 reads TGCGCCAGCAGCCAAGGGCCCACCGGGACAGGGGCTCGAGGCTACACCTTC.

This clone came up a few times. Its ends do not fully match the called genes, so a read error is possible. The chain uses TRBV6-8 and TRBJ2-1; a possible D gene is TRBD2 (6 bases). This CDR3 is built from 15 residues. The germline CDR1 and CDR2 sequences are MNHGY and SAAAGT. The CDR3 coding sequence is TGTGCCATCAGTTCGACTAGGGGCTCTTACAATGAGCAGTTCTTC. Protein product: CAISSTRGSYNEQFF.

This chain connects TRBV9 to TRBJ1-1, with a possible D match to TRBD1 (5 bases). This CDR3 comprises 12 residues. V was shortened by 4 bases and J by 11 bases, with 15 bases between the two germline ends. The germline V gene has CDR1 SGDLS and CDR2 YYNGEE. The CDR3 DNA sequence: TGTGCCAGCAGCCCCGTGGGTTCAGGGGCTTTCTTT. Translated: CASSPVGSGAFF.

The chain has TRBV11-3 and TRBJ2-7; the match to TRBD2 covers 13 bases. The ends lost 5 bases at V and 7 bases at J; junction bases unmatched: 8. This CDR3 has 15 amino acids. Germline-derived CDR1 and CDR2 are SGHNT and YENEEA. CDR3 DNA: TGTGCCAGCAGCGCTGGGACTAGCGGGATGTGGGAGCAGTACTTC. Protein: CASSAGTSGMWEQYF. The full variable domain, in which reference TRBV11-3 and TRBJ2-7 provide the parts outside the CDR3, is EAGVVQSPRYKIIEKKQPVAFWCNPISGHNTLYWYLQNLGQGPELLIRYENEEAVDDSQLPKDRFSAERLKGVDSTLKIQPAELGDSAVYLCASSAGTSGMWEQYFGPGTRLTVT.

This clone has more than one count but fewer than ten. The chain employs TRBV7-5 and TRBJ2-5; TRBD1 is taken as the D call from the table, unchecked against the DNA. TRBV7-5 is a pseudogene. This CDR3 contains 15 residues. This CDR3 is CASSLDRGRGETQYF. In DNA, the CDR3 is TGTGCCAGCAGCTTAGATAGGGGGCGGGGAGAGACCCAGTACTTC.

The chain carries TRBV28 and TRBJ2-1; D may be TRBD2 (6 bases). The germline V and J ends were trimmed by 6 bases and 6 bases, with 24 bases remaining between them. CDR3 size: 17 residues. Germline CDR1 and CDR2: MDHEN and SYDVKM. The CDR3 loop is CASSYTETRVRGNEQFF. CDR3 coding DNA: TGTGCCAGCAGCTATACCGAGACTAGAGTGCGGGGCAATGAGCAGTTCTTC.

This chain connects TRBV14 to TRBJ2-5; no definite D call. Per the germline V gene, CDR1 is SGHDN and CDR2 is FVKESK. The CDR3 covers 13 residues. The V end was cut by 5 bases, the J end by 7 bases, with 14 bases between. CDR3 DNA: TGTGCCAGCAGCTCCGGCGGCCGGGTGACCCAGTACTTC. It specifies CASSSGGRVTQYF. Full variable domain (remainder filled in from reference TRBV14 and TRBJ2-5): EAGVTQFPSHSVIEKGQTVTLRCDPISGHDNLYWYRRVMGKEIKFLLHFVKESKQDESGMPNNRFLAERTGGTYSTLKVQPAELEDSGVYFCASSSGGRVTQYFGPGTRLLVL.

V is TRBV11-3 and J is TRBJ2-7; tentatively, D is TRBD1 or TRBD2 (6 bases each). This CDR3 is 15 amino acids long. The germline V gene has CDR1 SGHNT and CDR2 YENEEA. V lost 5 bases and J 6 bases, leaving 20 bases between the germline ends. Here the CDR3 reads CASSPPGASVGEQYF. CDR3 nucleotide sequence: TGTGCCAGCAGCCCCCCGGGGGCTAGTGTTGGCGAGCAGTACTTC.

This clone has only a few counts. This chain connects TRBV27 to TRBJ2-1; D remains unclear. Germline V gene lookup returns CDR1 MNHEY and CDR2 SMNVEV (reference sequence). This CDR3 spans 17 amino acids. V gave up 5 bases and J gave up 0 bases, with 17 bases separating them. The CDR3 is CASSDRPGRFSYNEQFF. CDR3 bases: TGTGCCAGCAGTGATCGACCTGGGCGGTTCTCCTACAATGAGCAGTTCTTC.